This is a list of T cell receptor beta chains from one sample in a study of blood T cell repertoires in COVID-19. Profiled with immunoSEQ multiplex PCR; TCRdb holds only in-frame clones, not every one. The sample yields under 35,000 clones, less than 80% seen once. Sequencing was done on a sample of peripheral blood. The receptors were sampled from an older man with acute or convalescent COVID-19. Both conserved end residues are trimmed from each CDR3.

TRBJ1-1 11 TRBV5-6 ASSFDRHTEAF
TRBJ2-7 18 TRBV3-1/TRBV3-2 ASSQGISFARDTRTYEQY
TRBJ2-7 15 TRBV7-9 ASSGDGTSGGYYEQY
TRBJ1-5 11 TRBV5-1 ASSFSTNQPQH
TRBJ1-5 11 TRBV6-1 ASSEQGRQPQH
TRBJ1-1 13 TRBV6-2/TRBV6-3 ASSYSHRGLTEAF
TRBJ2-2 10 TRBV19 AAGYRTGELF
TRBJ2-3 15 TRBV3-1/TRBV3-2 ASSPGAGAWLGDTQY
TRBJ1-3 10 TRBV19 ASNPPAGTIY
TRBJ1-2 9 TRBV9 ASSRGGGYT
TRBJ1-2 14 TRBV28 ASSTTSGWAGYGYT
TRBJ2-1 13 TRBV3-1/TRBV3-2 ASSQLGSSYNEQF
TRBJ1-5 12 TRBV7-2 ASSGGQREQPQH
TRBJ1-2 11 TRBV5-6 ASSRRGDYGYT
TRBJ1-2 13 TRBV11-2 ASSLDRGGNYGYT
TRBJ2-5 12 TRBV27 ASDRTAVKETQY
TRBJ2-5 12 TRBV19 ASSRTVSQETQY